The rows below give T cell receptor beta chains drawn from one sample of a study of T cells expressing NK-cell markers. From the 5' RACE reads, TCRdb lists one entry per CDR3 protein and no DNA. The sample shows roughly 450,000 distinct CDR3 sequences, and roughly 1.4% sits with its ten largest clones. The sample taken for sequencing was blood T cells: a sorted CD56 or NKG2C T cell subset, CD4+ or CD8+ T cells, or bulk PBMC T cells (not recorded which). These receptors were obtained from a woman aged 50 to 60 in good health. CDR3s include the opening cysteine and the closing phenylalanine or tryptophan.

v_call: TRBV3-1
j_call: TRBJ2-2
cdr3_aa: CASSQVIGSGELFF

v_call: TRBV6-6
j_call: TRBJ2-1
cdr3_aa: CASSPLGLAGNEQFF

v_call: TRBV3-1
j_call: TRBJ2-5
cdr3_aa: CASSLREGTQYF

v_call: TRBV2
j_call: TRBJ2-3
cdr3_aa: CASRADRPGYTDTQYF

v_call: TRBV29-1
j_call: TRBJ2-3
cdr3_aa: CSVRGLTDTQYF

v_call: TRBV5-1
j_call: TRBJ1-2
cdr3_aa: CASSLRTGSYGYTF

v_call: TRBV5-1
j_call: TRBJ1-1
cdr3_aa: CASSLRGARNTEAFF

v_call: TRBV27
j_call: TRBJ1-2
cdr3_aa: CASSRDRTLDGYTF

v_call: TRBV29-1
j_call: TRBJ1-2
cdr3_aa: CSVGQGLYGYTF

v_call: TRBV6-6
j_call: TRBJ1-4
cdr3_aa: CASTDGTVVHEKLFF

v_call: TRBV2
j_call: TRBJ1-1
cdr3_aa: CASSEDGPASEAFF

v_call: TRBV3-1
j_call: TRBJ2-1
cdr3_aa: CASSLRGPRSEQFF

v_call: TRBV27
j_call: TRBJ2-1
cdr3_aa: CASQGLADHNEQFF

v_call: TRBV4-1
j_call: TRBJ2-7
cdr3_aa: CASSQVGSGRASYEQYF

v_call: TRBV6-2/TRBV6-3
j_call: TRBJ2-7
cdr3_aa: CASRMTGRYEQYF

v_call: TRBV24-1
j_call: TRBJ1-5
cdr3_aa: CATSDLGQPGNQPQHF

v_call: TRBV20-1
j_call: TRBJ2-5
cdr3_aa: CSARDQGGWETQYF

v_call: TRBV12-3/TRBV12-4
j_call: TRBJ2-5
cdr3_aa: CASSSSGVVETQYF

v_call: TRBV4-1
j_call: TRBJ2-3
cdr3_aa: CASSQAGGGDTQYF

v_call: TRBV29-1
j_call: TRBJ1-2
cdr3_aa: CSVDLASLANYGYTF

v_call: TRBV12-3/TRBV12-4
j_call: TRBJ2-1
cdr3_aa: CASSPPGQRTSVNEQFF

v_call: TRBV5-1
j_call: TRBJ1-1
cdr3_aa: CASSLVTGRANTEAFF

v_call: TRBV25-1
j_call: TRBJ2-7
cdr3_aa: CASSELDYEQYF

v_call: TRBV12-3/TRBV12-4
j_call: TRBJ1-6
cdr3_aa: CASREGSYNSPLHF

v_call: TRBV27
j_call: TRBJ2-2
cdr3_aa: CASSPDDRRSGELFF

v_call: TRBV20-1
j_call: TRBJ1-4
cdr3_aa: CGIKTTNEKLFF

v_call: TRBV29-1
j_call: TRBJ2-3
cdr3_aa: CSVGRIAKGGDTQYF

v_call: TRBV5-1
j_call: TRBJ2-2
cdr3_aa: CASSLAVSGIGELFF

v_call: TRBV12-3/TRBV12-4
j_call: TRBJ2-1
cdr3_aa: CASNLLGGPGDEQFF

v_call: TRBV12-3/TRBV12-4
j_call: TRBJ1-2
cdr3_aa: CASSLGFRGRAFYGYTF

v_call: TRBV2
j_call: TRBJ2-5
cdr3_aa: CASSGGGKETQYF

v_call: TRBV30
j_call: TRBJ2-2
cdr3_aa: CAWSVAGSVTGELFF

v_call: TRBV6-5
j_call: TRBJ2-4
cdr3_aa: CASSSSWGAKNIQYF

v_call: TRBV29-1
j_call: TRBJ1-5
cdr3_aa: CSVEVPGVNQPQHF

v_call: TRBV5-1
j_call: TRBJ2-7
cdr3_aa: CASSLARGDDEQYF

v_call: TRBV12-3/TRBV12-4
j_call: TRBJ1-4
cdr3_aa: CASSFSPGGAWEKLFF

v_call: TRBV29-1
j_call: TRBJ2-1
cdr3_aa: CSVAGGGSSYNEQFF

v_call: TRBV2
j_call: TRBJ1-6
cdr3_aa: CASSDRGGNSPLHF

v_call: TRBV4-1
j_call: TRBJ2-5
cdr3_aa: CASSQEGSQETQYF

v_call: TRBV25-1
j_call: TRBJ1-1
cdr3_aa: CASSERSGREAFF

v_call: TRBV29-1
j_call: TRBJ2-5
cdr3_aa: CSVTGLETQYF

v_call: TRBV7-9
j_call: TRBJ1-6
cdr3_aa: CASSSRLDVLHF

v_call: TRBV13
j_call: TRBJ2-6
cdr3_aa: CASSLGLVGPGSGANVLTF